This T cell receptor (beta chain) is drawn from a study of control samples from healthy donors and cancer patients. Assay: immunoSEQ multiplex PCR; the TCRdb copy retains only in-frame clones and omits some. The sample includes 80,000 or so clones, 94% of them seen just once. Trimming left V 0 bases short and J 2 bases short, with 11 bases between. The CDR3 has 16 amino acids. The V gene's germline CDR1 is MNHEY and CDR2 SVGAGI. The rearrangement uses TRBV6-5 and TRBJ1-3; D is unclear. This TCR derives from a woman aged 40 to 50 in good health. The sample was blood. The CDR3 DNA sequence: TGTGCCAGCAGTTACTCGGTGACCGCCCCTGGAAACACCATATATTTT. This codes for CASSYSVTAPGNTIYF.